This is a list of T cell receptor beta chains from one sample in a study of T cell repertoires in cytomegalovirus infection. TCRdb passed the reads through MiXCR, listing each CDR3 protein once. The sample lists approximately 500,000 distinct CDR3 sequences, around 11% seen once, with approximately 10% in the top ten. The source material was PBMCs. These receptors all stem from a human donor in good health (CMV status not recorded). Some clones in this sample may be carry-over from other donors' samples. Each CDR3 is given with its conserved first and last residue. The order of the fields is J gene, clone size, V gene, D gene, CDR3 length, CDR3 DNA, CDR3 protein. A D gene is named only where the DNA matches it firmly. Where a row states a size, it is once, few, many or the class of an expanded clone; other rows omit it.

J gene: TRBJ1-4
clone size: -
V gene: TRBV19
D gene: TRBD1
CDR3 length: 16
CDR3 DNA: TGTGCCAGTAGTACGGGGATACAGGGGGCTTCGGAAAAACTGTTTTTT
CDR3 protein: CASSTGIQGASEKLFF

J gene: TRBJ1-6
clone size: many
V gene: TRBV10-3
D gene: -
CDR3 length: 13
CDR3 DNA: TGTGCCATCAGTCGGGACGGTAATTCACCCCTCCACTTT
CDR3 protein: CAISRDGNSPLHF

J gene: TRBJ2-5
clone size: many
V gene: TRBV7-9
D gene: -
CDR3 length: 14
CDR3 DNA: TGTGCCAGCAGCGAAAGGGTGTCCCAAGAGACCCAGTACTTC
CDR3 protein: CASSERVSQETQYF

J gene: TRBJ2-5
clone size: few
V gene: TRBV20-1
D gene: -
CDR3 length: 11
CDR3 DNA: TGCAGTGCTATGCGGCAAGAGACCCAGTACTTC
CDR3 protein: CSAMRQETQYF

J gene: TRBJ1-2
clone size: -
V gene: TRBV19
D gene: TRBD1
CDR3 length: 13
CDR3 DNA: TGTGCCAGCGGGACAGACGCTAACTATGGCTACACCTTC
CDR3 protein: CASGTDANYGYTF

J gene: TRBJ2-7
clone size: few
V gene: TRBV10-3
D gene: -
CDR3 length: 17
CDR3 DNA: TGTGCCATCAGTGACCGCGGGTTGGGGTCGATTACCTACGAGCAGTACTTC
CDR3 protein: CAISDRGLGSITYEQYF

J gene: TRBJ2-7
clone size: many
V gene: TRBV7-3
D gene: TRBD2
CDR3 length: 16
CDR3 DNA: TGTGCCAGCAGCTCCCCTAGCGGGCTGGGCTCCTACGAGCAGTACTTC
CDR3 protein: CASSSPSGLGSYEQYF

J gene: TRBJ1-6
clone size: many
V gene: TRBV7-2
D gene: TRBD1
CDR3 length: 15
CDR3 DNA: TGTGCCAGCAGCTTAACGGGACAGGCTAATTCACCCCTCCACTTT
CDR3 protein: CASSLTGQANSPLHF

J gene: TRBJ2-1
clone size: few
V gene: TRBV10-3
D gene: TRBD2
CDR3 length: 11
CDR3 DNA: TGTGCCGCCCGGGAGGGCAATGAGCAGTTCTTC
CDR3 protein: CAAREGNEQFF

J gene: TRBJ1-2
clone size: -
V gene: TRBV5-4
D gene: -
CDR3 length: 15
CDR3 DNA: TGTGCCAGCAGCTTGGATCCTCTGAGCGGCTATGGCTACACCTTC
CDR3 protein: CASSLDPLSGYGYTF

J gene: TRBJ2-4
clone size: many
V gene: TRBV12-3/TRBV12-4
D gene: -
CDR3 length: 12
CDR3 DNA: TGTGCCAGCAGTTTAACGGCGAACATTCAGTACTTC
CDR3 protein: CASSLTANIQYF

J gene: TRBJ1-5
clone size: many
V gene: TRBV7-8
D gene: TRBD1
CDR3 length: 16
CDR3 DNA: TGTGCCAGCAGCTCCCAAGGACAGGGCGGCAATCAGCCCCAGCATTTT
CDR3 protein: CASSSQGQGGNQPQHF

J gene: TRBJ2-5
clone size: many
V gene: TRBV6-2/TRBV6-3
D gene: -
CDR3 length: 16
CDR3 DNA: TGTGCCAGCAGTTACTCGATTCGACAGGTGGGGGAGACCCAGTACTTC
CDR3 protein: CASSYSIRQVGETQYF

J gene: TRBJ2-3
clone size: -
V gene: TRBV11-2
D gene: TRBD2
CDR3 length: 15
CDR3 DNA: TGTGCCAGCAGCTGGGCGGGAGGGCTAACAGATACGCAGTATTTT
CDR3 protein: CASSWAGGLTDTQYF

J gene: TRBJ2-1
clone size: few
V gene: TRBV28
D gene: TRBD2
CDR3 length: 14
CDR3 DNA: TGTGCCAGCAGTGTGGGGACTAGGGGCAATGAGCAGTTCTTC
CDR3 protein: CASSVGTRGNEQFF

J gene: TRBJ2-3
clone size: few
V gene: TRBV7-9
D gene: TRBD2
CDR3 length: 16
CDR3 DNA: TGTGCCAGCAGCCTAGGGGCTAGCGGATTAACAGATACGCAGTATTTT
CDR3 protein: CASSLGASGLTDTQYF

J gene: TRBJ2-2
clone size: many
V gene: TRBV2
D gene: -
CDR3 length: 13
CDR3 DNA: TGTGCCAGCAGTGAAGACATACCCGGAGAGCTGTTTTTT
CDR3 protein: CASSEDIPGELFF

J gene: TRBJ2-1
clone size: -
V gene: TRBV5-4
D gene: -
CDR3 length: 14
CDR3 DNA: TGTGCCAGCAGCTTGGTGGCGAAAGGGAATGAGCAGTTCTTC
CDR3 protein: CASSLVAKGNEQFF

J gene: TRBJ2-7
clone size: -
V gene: TRBV5-4
D gene: -
CDR3 length: 13
CDR3 DNA: TGTGCCAGCAGCTTGTTACCTTGGTACGAGCAGTACTTC
CDR3 protein: CASSLLPWYEQYF

J gene: TRBJ2-1
clone size: -
V gene: TRBV2
D gene: TRBD1
CDR3 length: 16
CDR3 DNA: TGTGCCAGCACCATCCCCCGGGACAGGGTTGGCCATGAGCAGTTCTTC
CDR3 protein: CASTIPRDRVGHEQFF

J gene: TRBJ2-1
clone size: many
V gene: TRBV7-8
D gene: TRBD2
CDR3 length: 18
CDR3 DNA: TGTGCCAGCAGCTTCCCTATGTTGCGGGAGGGCCTAGAAAATGAGCAGTTCTTC
CDR3 protein: CASSFPMLREGLENEQFF

J gene: TRBJ2-3
clone size: -
V gene: TRBV9
D gene: TRBD2
CDR3 length: 16
CDR3 DNA: TGTGCCAGCAGCGACGGGACTAGCGGAGTTGGAGATACGCAGTATTTT
CDR3 protein: CASSDGTSGVGDTQYF

J gene: TRBJ1-3
clone size: many
V gene: TRBV7-2
D gene: -
CDR3 length: 15
CDR3 DNA: TGTGCCAGCAGCTTACTTGGGTTAACTGGAAACACCATATATTTT
CDR3 protein: CASSLLGLTGNTIYF

J gene: TRBJ1-1
clone size: -
V gene: TRBV3-1
D gene: -
CDR3 length: 13
CDR3 DNA: TGTGCCAGCAGCCAAGATCGAAAAAGCGAAGCTTTCTTT
CDR3 protein: CASSQDRKSEAFF

J gene: TRBJ1-5
clone size: many
V gene: TRBV6-6
D gene: -
CDR3 length: 15
CDR3 DNA: TGTGCCAGCAGCCCTAAACAGGGCGTTGTTCAGCCCCAGCATTTT
CDR3 protein: CASSPKQGVVQPQHF

J gene: TRBJ1-1
clone size: many
V gene: TRBV7-9
D gene: -
CDR3 length: 15
CDR3 DNA: TGTGCCAGCAGCTTAGTCGGGGGCAGGGGTGCTGAAGCTTTCTTT
CDR3 protein: CASSLVGGRGAEAFF

J gene: TRBJ2-7
clone size: -
V gene: TRBV20-1
D gene: -
CDR3 length: 14
CDR3 DNA: TGCAGTGCTCCTCACTCGGGGCGAGCCTACGAGCAGTACTTC
CDR3 protein: CSAPHSGRAYEQYF

J gene: TRBJ1-1
clone size: few
V gene: TRBV19
D gene: -
CDR3 length: 14
CDR3 DNA: TGTGCCAGTAGAATTGGACTGATGAACACTGAAGCTTTCTTT
CDR3 protein: CASRIGLMNTEAFF

J gene: TRBJ2-2
clone size: many
V gene: TRBV7-8
D gene: -
CDR3 length: 15
CDR3 DNA: TGTGCCAGCAGCATCGGGGGGCCGAACACCGGGGAGCTGTTTTTT
CDR3 protein: CASSIGGPNTGELFF

J gene: TRBJ2-1
clone size: few
V gene: TRBV7-9
D gene: TRBD1
CDR3 length: 15
CDR3 DNA: TGTGCCAGCAGCCCCGGACAGGTTTATGGCAATGAGCAGTTCTTC
CDR3 protein: CASSPGQVYGNEQFF

J gene: TRBJ2-2
clone size: many
V gene: TRBV19
D gene: TRBD2
CDR3 length: 12
CDR3 DNA: TGTGCCAGTAGGACTAGCCCCGGGGAGCTGTTTTTT
CDR3 protein: CASRTSPGELFF

J gene: TRBJ2-2
clone size: many
V gene: TRBV7-6
D gene: -
CDR3 length: 14
CDR3 DNA: TGTGCCAGCAGCTTGGGGCCACAAACCGGGGAGCTGTTTTTT
CDR3 protein: CASSLGPQTGELFF